The 12 T cell receptor beta chains listed next were all sequenced from one sample in a study of T cells in pancreatic ductal adenocarcinoma (TCRdb year 2017). Library preparation used the immunoSEQ multiplex PCR assay. TCRdb re-hosts the immuneACCESS table, in-frame sequences only. Its copies lack some clones; in the studies checked, an unresolved V gene accounts for under half of them, and the cause for the rest is not known. The sample table shows 97,000 or so clones, and nearly 95% are seen once. The top ten hold around 2.9% of the sample. Selected pancreatic ductal adenocarcinoma patients had undergone surgery without neoadjuvant therapy. The sequenced sample consisted of PBMCs. These receptors all come from a human donor with pancreatic ductal adenocarcinoma.

The rearrangement uses TRBV7-8 and TRBJ2-2; 8 nucleotides agree with TRBD1. The V gene end was trimmed by 5 bases and the J gene end by 1 base; junction bases not matched to a gene: 3. CDR3 length: 15 amino acids. CDR1 and CDR2 (germline): SGHVS, FQNEAQ. CDR3 in amino acids: CASSMGTGNTGELFF. CDR3 bases: TGTGCCAGCAGCATGGGGACAGGGAACACCGGGGAGCTGTTTTTT.

This rearrangement joins TRBV9 to TRBJ2-3, with 8 bases identical to TRBD2. The length of the CDR3 is 16 residues. V dropped 0 bases and J dropped 0; count of bases not matched to a gene: 3. Germline values: CDR1 SGDLS, CDR2 YYNGEE. The CDR3 region has the DNA TGTGCCAGCAGCGTAGTAACTAGCGGTAGCACAGATACGCAGTATTTT. It translates to CASSVVTSGSTDTQYF.

This clone was found a few times. The rearrangement uses TRBV5-6 and TRBJ2-7; possibly TRBD2 for D (5 bases). Germline CDR1 and CDR2: SGHDT and YYEEEE. The CDR3 has 15 residues. Deletions cut 6 bases from V and 2 bases from J, with 18 bases between. This CDR3 is CASTRAAEGTYEQYF. DNA for the CDR3: TGTGCCAGCACCCGGGCCGCAGAGGGAACCTACGAGCAGTACTTC.

This clone was detected only once. The chain uses TRBV7-8 and TRBJ2-2; 14 bases map to TRBD2. In germline, CDR1 is SGHVS, CDR2 FQNEAQ. This CDR3 has 18 amino acids. Trimming took 1 base from V and 7 from J; bases not matched to a gene: 8. CDR3 in DNA: TGTGCCAGCAGCTTAGGGAGACTAGCGGGAGGGCCCGTCGGGGAGCTGTTTTTT. Protein sequence: CASSLGRLAGGPVGELFF.

The CDR3 here is CASSGDSHRIEQYF. DNA of the CDR3: TGTGCCAGTAGTGGGGACAGCCACCGCATCGAGCAGTACTTC. The J gene is TRBJ2-7, the V gene TRBV19; 7 bases align to TRBD1. The ends lost 5 bases at V and 6 bases at J; junction bases unmatched: 10. The CDR3 totals 14 residues. From germline, CDR1 is LNHDA and CDR2 SQIVND (reference sequence).

The rearrangement joins TRBV30 to TRBJ1-1, with D possibly being TRBD1 (6 bases). V was pared by 2 bases and J by 2 bases, with 12 bases between. CDR3 length: 14 amino acids. Germline CDR1 reads GTSNPN; CDR2 reads SVGIG (reference sequence). The CDR3 nucleotides read TGTGCCTGGAGTCATTTAGGGGGAAACACTGAAGCTTTCTTT. Its protein product is CAWSHLGGNTEAFF. Using reference TRBV30 and TRBJ1-1 for the parts outside the CDR3, the full variable domain is SQTIHQWPATLVQPVGSPLSLECTVEGTSNPNLYWYRQAAGRGLQLLFYSVGIGQISSEVPQNLSASRPQDRQFILSSKKLLLSDSGFYLCAWSHLGGNTEAFFGQGTRLTVV.

The chain has TRBV6-5 and TRBJ2-5; TRBD2 matches at 7 bases. The germline gives CDR1 MNHEY, CDR2 SVGAGI. The CDR3 loop spans 15 amino acids. V dropped 8 bases and J dropped 4; count of bases not matched to a gene: 13. The CDR3 nucleotides read TGTGCCAGCGGCTACCCTGGGAGGGGTGGAGAGACCCAGTACTTC. It is translated as CASGYPGRGGETQYF.

The chain is built from TRBV19 and TRBJ2-3, with D perhaps TRBD1 (6 bases). Germline CDR1 and CDR2: LNHDA and SQIVND (reference sequence). CDR3 length: 20 amino acids. The V end was cut by 3 bases, the J end by 0 bases, with 25 bases between. The CDR3: CASSIGAGARSRVSTDTQYF. The CDR3, as DNA: TGTGCCAGTAGTATTGGGGCAGGGGCGCGATCGAGAGTTAGCACAGATACGCAGTATTTT.

The rearrangement links TRBV9 to TRBJ2-7; D might be TRBD2 (6 bases). V lost 3 bases and J 5 bases, leaving 12 bases between the germline ends. The CDR3 sequence is 13 residues long. The germline CDR1 and CDR2 sequences are SGDLS and YYNGEE. The CDR3 DNA sequence: TGTGCCAGCAGCGCCAGACTAGAGGACGAGCAGTACTTC. Protein: CASSARLEDEQYF.

The J gene is TRBJ2-1, the V gene TRBV18; tentatively, D is TRBD2 (6 bases). Germline CDR1 is KGHSH and CDR2 is LQKENI. The CDR3 loop spans 14 amino acids. V was shortened by 0 bases and J by 3 bases, with 6 bases between the two germline ends. The CDR3: CASSPPGSYNEQFF. For the CDR3, the DNA is TGTGCCAGCTCACCACCCGGGAGCTACAATGAGCAGTTCTTC.

The chain links TRBV27 to TRBJ2-1, with a weak D call TRBD2 (5 bases). Trimming shortened V by 6 bases and J by 6 bases, and 15 bases separated the two germline ends. CDR1 is MNHEY and CDR2 is SMNVEV in the germline V gene (reference sequence). The CDR3 has 14 amino acids. The CDR3 nucleotides are TGTGCCAGCAGAAAACCGGGGTCCGGCAATGAGCAGTTCTTC. It is translated as CASRKPGSGNEQFF.

The chain has TRBV2 and TRBJ2-7; 10 positions match TRBD1. J gave up 5 bases and V 7 bases, and 5 bases lay outside the gene matches. Germline values: CDR1 SNHLY, CDR2 FYNNEI. The CDR3 is 13 amino acids. DNA for the CDR3: TGTGCCAGCAAGGGACAGGGGATCCACGAGCAGTACTTC. Its protein product is CASKGQGIHEQYF.